This T cell receptor (beta chain) comes out of a study of blood T cell repertoires in COVID-19. Regarding this clone: A read error may produce the germline difference seen at one junction end.

Original analysis: It was from reference gene primer amplification that nucleated cell counts were estimated. The data were produced by immunoSEQ multiplex PCR, yet TCRdb's version contains in-frame clones alone and is incomplete. The V and J calls and clone size were taken over from that table, and D and trimming were inferred from the DNA. The sample consists of around 70,000 clones, about four fifths of them appearing once. Germline V gene data show CDR1 as LGHDT and CDR2 as YNNKEL (reference sequence). This CDR3 has 16 residues. This TCR came from a woman in her 70s with acute or convalescent COVID-19. Sequenced sample: peripheral blood. The V gene is TRBV3-1 (or the pseudogene TRBV3-2), the J gene TRBJ2-1, with 16 bases identical to TRBD2. The CDR3 protein is CASSQEAGLAGGALVF. CDR3 DNA: TGTGCCAGCAGCCAAGAGGCGGGACTAGCGGGAGGGGCCCTAGTCTTC.